The TCR beta chain described here comes from a study of blood T cell repertoires in COVID-19. The method was immunoSEQ multiplex PCR; TCRdb's version includes in-frame clones alone and lacks a portion of them. The sample gives more than 150,000 clones, roughly four fifths of which show up once; 13% is in the top ten. V was shortened by 6 bases and J by 5 bases, with 16 bases between the two germline ends. Germline CDR1 MNHEY, CDR2 SMNVEV (reference sequence). The CDR3 totals 14 residues. This receptor was taken from a man aged 45-65 years who had recovered from COVID-19. What was sequenced was peripheral blood. The chain uses TRBV27 and TRBJ2-5, with a tentative D call TRBD2 (6 bases). In DNA form, the CDR3 reads TGTGCCAGCAGATTTTTCCCCCGGGGGGAGACCCAGTACTTC. Amino acids: CASRFFPRGETQYF.